Here is one T cell receptor beta chain with its context. Its antigen is still unknown. V shed 7 bases, J shed 10 bases, and the junction held 11 bases outside the gene matches. The CDR3 extends over 14 amino acids. The germline V gene encodes CDR1 MDHEN and CDR2 SYDVKM. This sample was included in a study of cytomegalovirus exposure and HLA in healthy donors. For the study at large: The study's early data release held tens of millions of unique TCRs from HLA-typed donors. General observations from the study: Indistinguishable V segments such as TRBV6-2 and TRBV6-3 were excluded. Later work found most CMV-associated TCR beta chains apparently HLA-restricted.

The PCR employed 60 Vbeta primers together with 13 Jbeta primers. The method was immunoSEQ multiplex PCR; TCRdb's version includes in-frame clones alone and lacks a portion of them. The profile shows around 300,000 clones, 72% of them singletons. The TCR sequence derives from a female donor in good health and CMV-seronegative. Specimen: PBMCs. V and J are TRBV28 and TRBJ1-1, with 11 bases identical to TRBD1. The DNA of the CDR3 is TGTGCCAGCAACCCGGGACAGGGGGTCGCAATAGCTTTCTTT. Protein: CASNPGQGVAIAFF.